The entry that follows covers one T cell receptor beta chain sequence. The antigen is unknown. Within the ViraFEST assay, antigen-specific CD4+ T cells underwent expansion with viral peptide pools prior to sequencing. The culture ran for 10 days, and then CD4+ T cells were isolated. The individual was infected with SARS-CoV-2 between March and December 2020, as confirmed by PCR. A density of approximately 2 million PBMC per well was used; these cells were cultured with roughly 10 IU/ml IL-2 and roughly 10 ug/ml peptides. This CDR3 is 14 amino acids long. Per germline, CDR1 KGHDR and CDR2 SFDVKD. V was trimmed by 2 bases and J by 0 bases, leaving 5 bases between them. The repertoire was sequenced with immunoSEQ multiplex PCR; TCRdb's copy has only in-frame clones and lacks some. The table includes some 24,000 clones, approximately 76% detected once. The record originates from a study of vaccination effects on CD4 cells after COVID-19. The wider study: Both of the two convalescent patients gave a sample, one 16 days and one a week before vaccination.

Broader study findings: The post-vaccine spike-reactive clones of convalescents showed a predominance of new vaccine-induced clones. Marked clonal contraction of infection- and vaccine-induced clones was seen late after vaccination.

This sequence joins TRBV24-1 and TRBJ2-3, with D unclear. Source: CD4+ T cells from PBMCs cultured with SARS-CoV-2 spike peptides, taken before COVID-19 vaccination. The clonotype comes from a human donor who had a prior SARS-CoV-2 infection. CDR3 sequence reads: CATSDSQSTDTQYF. The CDR3, as DNA: TGTGCCACCAGTGATTCTCAAAGCACAGATACGCAGTATTTT.